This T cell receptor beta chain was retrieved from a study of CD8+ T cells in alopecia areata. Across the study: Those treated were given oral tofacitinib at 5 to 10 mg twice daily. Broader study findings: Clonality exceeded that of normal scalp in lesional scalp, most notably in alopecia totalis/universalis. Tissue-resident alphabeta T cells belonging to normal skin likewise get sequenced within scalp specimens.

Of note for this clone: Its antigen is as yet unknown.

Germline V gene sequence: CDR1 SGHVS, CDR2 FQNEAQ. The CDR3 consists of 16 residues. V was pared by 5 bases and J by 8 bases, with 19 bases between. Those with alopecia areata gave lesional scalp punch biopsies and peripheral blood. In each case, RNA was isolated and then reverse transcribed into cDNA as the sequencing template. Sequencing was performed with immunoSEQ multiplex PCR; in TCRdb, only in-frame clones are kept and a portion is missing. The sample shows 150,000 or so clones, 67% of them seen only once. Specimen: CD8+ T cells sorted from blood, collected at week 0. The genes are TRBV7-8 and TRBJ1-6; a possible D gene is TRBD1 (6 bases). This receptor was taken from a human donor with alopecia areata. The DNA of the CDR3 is TGTGCCAGCAGCGGCCCGGGGGGGGCGGTGGATTCACCCCTCCACTTT. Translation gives CASSGPGGAVDSPLHF.